The clone carrying this TCR beta chain has at least ten counts. Germline V gives CDR1 MDHEN, CDR2 SYDVKM. J was trimmed by 8 bases and V by 5 bases; bases with no gene match: 11. This CDR3 has 14 residues. This entry comes from a study of T cells in Graves' hyperthyroidism and ophthalmopathy. From RNA transcripts, TCR beta CDR3 regions were amplified. The TCR CDR3 was amplified in a first-round RT-PCR using the HTBI primer set. Via MiXCR, TCRdb re-called the multiplex PCR reads, giving one row per CDR3 protein. Of approximately 710,000 distinct CDR3 sequences in the sample, approximately 15% are singletons; the top ten hold roughly 16%.

The chain links TRBV28 to TRBJ2-5; TRBD1 matches at 7 bases. Sequencing input: blood. The sequence was obtained from a man aged 50 or older with Graves' hyperthyroidism. The CDR3 sequence: CASSNPGGSLTQYF. The CDR3, as DNA: TGTGCCAGCAGTAATCCAGGGGGTTCCCTAACCCAGTACTTC.